The 2 T cell receptor beta chains below were found in one sample sequenced in a study of CD8 T cells in Susac syndrome. RNA totalling about 0.5 to 1 ug underwent reverse transcription with random hexamers. Via MiXCR, TCRdb re-called the immunoSEQ multiplex PCR reads, giving one row per CDR3 protein. The sample has some 200,000 distinct CDR3 sequences; around 90% are singletons. Sequences were obtained from CD4+ T cells from PBMCs. The receptors stem from a human donor with Susac syndrome.

The V call is TRBV6-5, the J call TRBJ2-7, with TRBD1 as a possible D gene (6 bases). Germline V CDR1 and CDR2: MNHEY, SVGAGI. This CDR3 comprises 14 residues. V lost 6 bases and J 2 bases, leaving 14 bases between the germline ends. This CDR3 reads CASSLTGTTYEQYF. The CDR3 DNA reads as TGTGCCAGCAGCCTAACCGGGACAACCTACGAGCAGTACTTC.

This chain links TRBV9 with TRBJ1-2, with no clear D. The germline V gene encodes CDR1 SGDLS and CDR2 YYNGEE. This CDR3 has 15 amino acids. Trimming left V 3 bases short and J 0 bases short, with 12 bases between. CDR3 residues: CASSERTTANYGYTF. In DNA form, the CDR3 reads TGTGCCAGCAGCGAGAGGACTACAGCTAACTATGGCTACACCTTC.